This T cell receptor beta chain was recovered during a study of T cells in Graves' hyperthyroidism and ophthalmopathy. General observations from the study: Blood held most thyroid clonotypes expanded above 0.001 frequency.

On this clonotype: The antigen is unknown.

The source material, RNA transcripts, was used to amplify TCR beta CDR3 regions. First-round RT-PCR of the TCR CDR3 relied on the HTBI primer set. TCRdb reanalysed the multiplex PCR reads using MiXCR and keeps one entry per CDR3 protein. This table holds about 530,000 distinct CDR3 sequences, 17% found once. CDR3 length equals 14 residues. Germline V gene data show CDR1 as SGHVS and CDR2 as FNYEAQ. V gave up 3 bases and J gave up 4 bases, with 11 bases separating them. The chain links TRBV7-6 to TRBJ2-3; possibly TRBD2 for D (5 bases). Sample: blood. This sequence was found in a woman younger than 35 with Graves' ophthalmopathy. In nucleotides, the CDR3 is TGTGCCAGCAGCTTGCGGGTAGCTGCAGATACGCAGTATTTT. Translating it yields CASSLRVAADTQYF.